Shown below are 20 T cell receptor beta chains from a single sample sequenced in a study of blood T cells in healthy people across ages. With a J-beta primer mix and a sample-barcoded 5' primer, a second PCR ran about 6 to 11 cycles. A single record per CDR3 protein comes from TCRdb applying MiXCR to the 5' RACE reads. The top ten clones hold roughly two fifths of a sample with more than 650,000 distinct CDR3 sequences, 50% to 65% of them seen once. Sequenced: blood. Receptors originate from an elderly man in good health.

Worth noting for this clonotype: At one end, the junction sequence differs from germline, possibly due to a read error. The rearrangement uses TRBV18 and TRBJ2-4, with D tentatively TRBD1 (6 bases). This CDR3 comprises 13 residues. The germline gives CDR1 KGHSH, CDR2 LQKENI. Here the CDR3 reads CASSPQGWNIQYF. The CDR3 nucleotides are TGTGCCAGCTCCCCACAGGGATGGAACATTCAGTACTTC. The entire variable domain, with the rest obtained from reference TRBV18 and TRBJ2-4, is as follows: NAGVMQNPRHLVRRRGQEARLRCSPMKGHSHVYWYRQLPEEGLKFMVYLQKENIIDESGMPKERFSAEFPKEGPSILRIQQVVRGDSAAYFCASSPQGWNIQYFGAGTRLSVL.

This clonotype was detected a few times. V is TRBV10-3 and J is TRBJ2-7; D is unclear. CDR1 ENHRY and CDR2 SYGVKD come from the germline V gene. The CDR3 is 12 amino acids. The V end was cut by 8 bases, the J end by 3 bases, with 11 bases between. DNA for the CDR3: TGTGCCATCGGACGGCACCTCTACGAGCAGTACTTC. It is translated as CAIGRHLYEQYF.

Only one count was recorded for this clonotype. A read error may produce the germline difference seen at one junction end. The V call is TRBV6-2 or TRBV6-3, the J call TRBJ2-4; D perhaps matches TRBD2 (5 bases). The J call is uncertain, as TRBJ2-7 better fits the DNA end. Germline lookup yields CDR1 MNHEY and CDR2 SVGEGT. This CDR3 is built from 11 residues. CDR3 in amino acids: CVSLRRNEQYF. CDR3 DNA sequence: TGTGTCAGCCTCCGGAGGAACGAGCAGTACTTC.

This clonotype has just a few counts. The chain employs TRBV29-1 and TRBJ2-3, with D possibly being TRBD2 (6 bases). CDR3 length: 14 residues. In germline, CDR1 is SQVTM, CDR2 ANQGSEA. Trimming left V 4 bases short and J 0 bases short, with 11 bases between. The CDR3 DNA sequence: TGCAGCGTTGCTGTGGCGGGGAGCACAGATACGCAGTATTTT. It specifies CSVAVAGSTDTQYF.

The gene calls are TRBV29-1 and TRBJ1-1; 8 nucleotides line up with TRBD1. The J segment lost 6 bases and the V segment lost 3 bases, leaving 6 bases of the junction unmatched. This CDR3 region has 13 residues. Germline V CDR1 and CDR2: SQVTM, ANQGSEA. The CDR3 loop reads CSVDQGALPEAFF. The CDR3 DNA follows: TGCAGCGTTGACCAGGGGGCGCTTCCTGAAGCTTTCTTT. Looking up the rest from reference TRBV29-1 and TRBJ1-1 gives the full variable domain: SAVISQKPSRDICQRGTSLTIQCQVDSQVTMMFWYRQQPGQSLTLIATANQGSEATYESGFVIDKFPISRPNLTFSTLTVSNMSPEDSSIYLCSVDQGALPEAFFGQGTRLTVV.

The table lists this clonotype with a few counts. The V gene is TRBV7-2, the J gene TRBJ2-7; 11 positions match TRBD2. From germline, CDR1 is SGHTA and CDR2 FQGNSA. The J segment lost 7 bases and the V segment lost 0 bases, leaving 11 bases of the junction unmatched. The CDR3 has 17 amino acids. CDR3 in amino acids: CASSLARLAGGFGEQYF. The CDR3, as DNA: TGTGCCAGCAGCTTAGCGCGTCTAGCGGGAGGATTCGGGGAGCAGTACTTC.

The chain uses TRBV7-9 and TRBJ1-2; D gene uncertain. CDR3 length equals 15 residues. Trimming cost V 1 base and J 7 bases, with 16 bases left between them. Germline CDR1 reads SEHNR; CDR2 reads FQNEAQ (reference sequence). The CDR3 sequence is CASSLGLGRPGGYTF. The CDR3 nucleotides are TGTGCCAGCAGCTTAGGGTTGGGCAGACCTGGTGGCTACACCTTC.

This chain uses TRBV4-1 with TRBJ2-1, with D possibly TRBD2 on 6 matching bases. CDR1 and CDR2 (germline): MGHRA, YSYEKL. The CDR3 is made up of 17 amino acids. Trimming stripped 4 bases from V and 0 bases from J, with 16 bases between. This chain's CDR3 is CASSRILAGASYNEQFF. CDR3 coding DNA: TGCGCCAGCAGCCGGATACTAGCTGGGGCCTCCTACAATGAGCAGTTCTTC.

This clonotype was seen a few times. The rearrangement links TRBV9 to TRBJ2-1, with TRBD2 as a possible D gene (5 bases). Trimming removed 2 bases from V and 3 bases from J, with 9 bases in between. This CDR3 comprises 14 residues. CDR1 and CDR2 (germline): SGDLS, YYNGEE. The CDR3: CASSVSGFYNEQFF. CDR3 nucleotide sequence: TGTGCCAGCAGCGTCAGCGGATTCTACAATGAGCAGTTCTTC. The full variable domain, its missing parts supplied by reference TRBV9 and TRBJ2-1, is DSGVTQTPKHLITATGQRVTLRCSPRSGDLSVYWYQQSLDQGLQFLIQYYNGEERAKGNILERFSAQQFPDLHSELNLSSLELGDSALYFCASSVSGFYNEQFFGPGTRLTVL.

This clonotype appeared once. This chain uses TRBV7-9 with TRBJ2-3, with D uncertain. The CDR3 consists of 14 residues. Trimming took 2 bases from V and 4 from J, leaving 10 bases between them. Germline values: CDR1 SEHNR, CDR2 FQNEAQ (reference sequence). CDR3 region: CASSLRPAPDTQYF. CDR3 bases: TGTGCCAGCAGCTTAAGACCTGCTCCAGATACGCAGTATTTT.

V usage is TRBV20-1 and J usage is TRBJ2-4; TRBD2 aligns across 14 bases. There are 14 residues in the CDR3. Trimming took 6 bases from V and 6 from J; bases not matched to a gene: 4. Germline lookup yields CDR1 DFQATT and CDR2 SNEGSKA (reference sequence). The CDR3 region has the DNA TGCAGTGCAACGACTAGCGGGAGGGGAAACATTCAGTACTTC. It is translated as CSATTSGRGNIQYF.

This chain joins TRBV24-1 and TRBJ2-3; a weak D match, TRBD1 (6 bases). Per germline, CDR1 KGHDR and CDR2 SFDVKD. V shed 9 bases and J shed 2 bases, with 17 bases lying between them. The CDR3 is 15 residues long. CDR3 nucleotides: TGTGCCACCGGACAGACGGAGTCTCTCACAGATACGCAGTATTTT. Translation: CATGQTESLTDTQYF.

The chain uses TRBV29-1 and TRBJ2-3, with D perhaps assigned TRBD1 or TRBD2 (6 bases each). Germline CDR1 reads SQVTM; CDR2 reads ANQGSEA. The CDR3 is 14 residues long. V was shortened by 4 bases and J by 1 base, with 12 bases between the two germline ends. The CDR3, as DNA: TGCAGCGTTGCCCGGGGGCAGGGCACAGATACGCAGTATTTT. This sequence encodes CSVARGQGTDTQYF.

This clonotype occurred once. The rearrangement uses TRBV5-1 and TRBJ1-2; perhaps TRBD1 as D (5 bases). Germline lookup yields CDR1 SGHRS and CDR2 YFSETQ. V was clipped by 1 base and J by 3 bases, with 13 bases between them. The CDR3 consists of 15 residues. CDR3 residues: CASSLFRGADYGYTF. The DNA of the CDR3 is TGCGCCAGCAGCTTGTTTAGGGGCGCGGACTATGGCTACACCTTC.

The rearrangement uses TRBV20-1 and TRBJ2-7, with 14 bases that match TRBD2. In germline, CDR1 is DFQATT, CDR2 SNEGSKA (reference sequence). The CDR3 is 16 amino acids. The V gene end was trimmed by 5 bases and the J gene end by 0 bases; junction bases not matched to a gene: 6. CDR3 in DNA: TGCAGTGCTCAAGGACTAGCGGGAGGTCGCTCCTACGAGCAGTACTTC. Its translation: CSAQGLAGGRSYEQYF.

The CDR3 spells CSVQAILAKNIQYF. The CDR3 DNA sequence: TGCAGCGTTCAGGCCATTTTAGCCAAAAACATTCAGTACTTC. The chain couples TRBV29-1 to TRBJ2-4; D unclear. Germline CDR1 and CDR2: SQVTM and ANQGSEA. V lost 5 bases and J lost 0, with 11 bases in between. The CDR3 totals 14 residues.

V usage is TRBV11-1 and J usage is TRBJ2-5; TRBD1 matches 8 bases. The CDR3 is 14 amino acids. The J segment lost 3 bases and the V segment lost 6 bases, leaving 6 bases of the junction unmatched. Germline V gene sequence: CDR1 SGHAT, CDR2 FQDESV (reference sequence). CDR3 residues: CASRDRVLEETQYF. CDR3 DNA: TGTGCCAGCAGGGACAGGGTATTGGAAGAGACCCAGTACTTC. Full variable domain (remainder filled in from reference TRBV11-1 and TRBJ2-5): EAEVAQSPRYKITEKSQAVAFWCDPISGHATLYWYRQILGQGPELLVQFQDESVVDDSQLPKDRFSAERLKGVDSTLKIQPAELGDSAMYLCASRDRVLEETQYFGPGTRLLVL.

This clonotype has just a few counts. This chain links TRBV24-1 with TRBJ2-1; tentative D call: TRBD2 (7 bases). Per the germline V gene, CDR1 is KGHDR and CDR2 is SFDVKD. The CDR3 loop spans 13 amino acids. Trimming removed 7 bases at V and 8 bases at J, with 14 bases between. The CDR3 region has the DNA TGTGCCACCAGCCGAGGGGGGGGGTATGAGCAGTTCTTC. Translating gives CATSRGGGYEQFF.

V and J are TRBV12-3 or TRBV12-4 and TRBJ2-7, with 9 bases fitting TRBD1. The CDR3 has 14 residues. V was clipped by 1 base and J by 3 bases; unmatched bases: 1. CDR3 DNA: TGTGCCAGCAGTTTAGGGGACAGGGACTACGAGCAGTACTTC. This codes for CASSLGDRDYEQYF.

This clonotype has more than one count but fewer than ten. The chain links TRBV3-1 to TRBJ2-7; the D is unclear. The J call may not be correct, given that the DNA end is closer to TRBJ2-5. The germline gives CDR1 LGHDT, CDR2 YNNKEL (reference sequence). The CDR3 spans 16 residues. Here the CDR3 DNA reads TGTGCCAGCAGTCCCAATACGGGCTCACAGTTGGAGACCCAGTACTTC. Its protein is CASSPNTGSQLETQYF.